Detailed here is one T cell receptor beta chain. Its target is not known. The record originates from a study of cytomegalovirus exposure and HLA in healthy donors. Study-wide results and limits: Near-uniform donor sequencing depth was presumed by presence/absence analyses. A few chains tied to CMV proved CMV antigen-specific in vitro.

Both 60 Vbeta primers and 13 Jbeta primers went into the PCR. The data were produced by immunoSEQ multiplex PCR, yet TCRdb's version contains in-frame clones alone and is incomplete. The table records some 150,000 clones, approximately 80% of them present only once. In germline, CDR1 is ENHRY, CDR2 SYGVKD. This CDR3 is built from 14 residues. Trimming took 3 bases from V and 2 from J, leaving 11 bases between them. This receptor was obtained from a woman under 30 in good health and CMV-seronegative. The material sequenced was PBMCs. The V and J genes are TRBV10-3 and TRBJ2-7; D is ambiguous. The CDR3 protein is CAISDAAATYEQYF. Written as DNA, the CDR3 is TGTGCCATCAGTGACGCGGCGGCAACCTACGAGCAGTACTTC.